This is a list of T cell receptor beta chains from one sample in a study of vaccination and CD4 T cells after COVID-19. Antigens for these TCRs are unknown. One entry per CDR3 protein results from TCRdb running MiXCR on the PCR reads. The sample carries roughly 16,000 distinct CDR3 sequences, approximately 45% recorded once. The sequences come from CD4+ T cells from blood, cultured in vitro, collected after SARS-CoV-2 vaccination. Source of these receptors: a human donor who had recovered from COVID-19. Both conserved end residues are part of each CDR3. Each record gives: J gene, clone size, V gene, D gene, CDR3 protein, CDR3 DNA. A D gene is named only where the DNA matches it firmly. Clone size appears in some rows only: once, few, many, or a class for an expanded clone.

>TRBJ2-3|few|TRBV20-1|NA
CSARDRRLGGADTQYF
TGCAGTGCTAGAGATCGCAGACTAGGAGGGGCAGATACGCAGTATTTT
>TRBJ1-5|medium-sized|TRBV20-1|NA
CSANKDSGNSNQPQHF
TGCAGTGCTAACAAAGACAGTGGAAATAGCAATCAGCCCCAGCATTTT
>TRBJ1-1|NA|TRBV4-3|NA
CASSTRGGTEAFF
TGCGCCAGCAGCACCCGAGGGGGCACTGAAGCTTTCTTT
>TRBJ2-2|NA|TRBV7-3|TRBD2
CASSLSTSGSPGELFF
TGTGCCAGCAGCTTAAGTACTAGCGGGAGTCCCGGGGAGCTGTTTTTT
>TRBJ2-5|few|TRBV20-1|NA
CSAVNIKETQYF
TGCAGTGCTGTGAACATTAAAGAGACCCAGTACTTC
>TRBJ2-1|medium-sized|TRBV10-2|TRBD2
CASSEPLVRLLGGDEQFF
TGCGCCAGCAGTGAGCCCTTGGTTAGGTTACTGGGGGGGGATGAGCAGTTCTTC
>TRBJ2-2|few|TRBV20-1|TRBD2
CSARVGTSGTGELFF
TGCAGTGCTAGAGTGGGGACTAGCGGGACCGGGGAGCTGTTTTTT
>TRBJ2-7|NA|TRBV12-3/TRBV12-4|TRBD2
CASRSTTSGLHEQYF
TGTGCCAGCAGATCTACGACTAGCGGGCTCCACGAGCAGTACTTC
>TRBJ2-7|NA|TRBV27|NA
CASSTAYEQYF
TGTGCCAGCAGTACCGCCTACGAGCAGTACTTC
>TRBJ2-7|few|TRBV14|TRBD1
CASSHGRGLYEQYF
TGTGCCAGCAGCCATGGCAGGGGGCTCTACGAGCAGTACTTC
>TRBJ2-2|NA|TRBV25-1|TRBD2
CASSDEGLAGTTGELFF
TGTGCCAGCAGTGATGAAGGACTAGCGGGGACCACCGGGGAGCTGTTTTTT
>TRBJ2-1|few|TRBV7-9|TRBD2
CASSSGLAGSGNEQFF
TGTGCCAGCAGCTCAGGACTAGCGGGATCTGGGAATGAGCAGTTCTTC
>TRBJ1-6|large|TRBV27|NA
CASQGTSSYNSPLHF
TGTGCCAGTCAGGGGACGAGCTCCTATAATTCACCCCTCCACTTT
>TRBJ2-5|NA|TRBV20-1|NA
CSATTPTSNQETQYF
TGCAGTGCTACAACCCCTACTAGTAACCAAGAGACCCAGTACTTC
>TRBJ2-1|once|TRBV27|TRBD2
CASSGTLSRLAGGPRSEQFF
TGTGCCAGCAGTGGGACACTTTCTAGACTAGCGGGAGGGCCACGGAGTGAGCAGTTCTTC
>TRBJ2-5|few|TRBV4-1|TRBD2
CASSQDSFSAGGAETQYF
TGCGCCAGCAGCCAAGATTCCTTTTCAGCGGGAGGGGCGGAGACCCAGTACTTC
>TRBJ1-2|few|TRBV20-1|NA
CSARDSRGFYGYTF
TGCAGTGCTAGAGATTCTCGGGGGTTCTATGGCTACACCTTC
>TRBJ2-3|NA|TRBV2|TRBD2
CASSEVPGGSDTQYF
TGTGCCAGCAGTGAAGTCCCGGGAGGCTCAGATACGCAGTATTTT
>TRBJ1-5|NA|TRBV28|NA
CASSLPMGLGQPQHF
TGTGCCAGCAGTCTGCCGATGGGACTAGGGCAGCCCCAGCATTTT
>TRBJ1-5|NA|TRBV18|NA
CASSPDRLSNQPQHF
TGTGCCAGCTCACCAGACAGGTTGAGCAATCAGCCCCAGCATTTT
>TRBJ2-7|NA|TRBV5-1|TRBD1
CASSFTGTGAYEQYF
TGCGCCAGCAGCTTCACCGGGACAGGGGCCTACGAGCAGTACTTC
>TRBJ2-5|NA|TRBV5-6|NA
CASSGGWYQETQYF
TGTGCCAGCAGTGGGGGGTGGTACCAAGAGACCCAGTACTTC
>TRBJ2-3|once|TRBV12-3/TRBV12-4|NA
CASSFREGPPTRNF
TGTGCCAGCAGTTTCAGAGAGGGCCCCCCTACACGAAATTTT
>TRBJ2-7|once|TRBV5-1|NA
CASSLVAATYEQYF
TGCGCCAGCAGCTTGGTTGCCGCAACCTACGAGCAGTACTTC
>TRBJ2-7|medium-sized|TRBV23-1|TRBD2
CACDTGQAGDRYQYF
TGCGCCTGCGACACCGGCCAAGCGGGAGATCGGTACCAGTACTTC
>TRBJ1-1|NA|TRBV28|TRBD1
CASSFGTVNTEAFF
TGTGCCAGCAGTTTTGGGACAGTGAACACTGAAGCTTTCTTT
>TRBJ2-3|few|TRBV10-3|NA
CAISGNSSDTQYF
TGTGCCATCAGTGGTAATAGCAGCGATACGCAGTATTTT
>TRBJ1-6|NA|TRBV28|NA
CASRGGDWYGNSPLHF
TGTGCCAGCAGGGGGGGGGACTGGTATGGGAATTCACCCCTCCACTTT
>TRBJ2-5|NA|TRBV15|TRBD2
CATSRGGGTETQYF
TGTGCCACCAGCAGAGGGGGGGGAACAGAGACCCAGTACTTC
>TRBJ2-1|NA|TRBV6-2/TRBV6-3|TRBD2
CASSRLADPYNEQFF
TGTGCCAGCAGCAGACTAGCGGATCCTTACAATGAGCAGTTCTTC
>TRBJ2-5|NA|TRBV7-9|TRBD2
CASSLLASGRLQETQYF
TGTGCCAGCAGCTTATTGGCTAGCGGGAGACTTCAAGAGACCCAGTACTTC
>TRBJ2-7|NA|TRBV5-1|TRBD1
CASSLFPPGTGSTYEQYF
TGCGCCAGCAGCTTGTTTCCCCCCGGGACAGGTTCGACCTACGAGCAGTACTTC
>TRBJ1-1|NA|TRBV7-8|NA
CASRRVNTEAFF
TGTGCCAGCAGGCGGGTGAACACTGAAGCTTTCTTT
>TRBJ1-4|NA|TRBV6-1|NA
CATKNRNGQLTNEKLFF
TGTGCCACTAAAAACCGGAATGGACAGCTGACTAATGAAAAACTGTTTTTT
>TRBJ2-7|once|TRBV7-2|TRBD2
CASSPRLAGVTSEQYF
TGTGCCAGCAGCCCGAGACTAGCGGGAGTCACAAGCGAGCAGTACTTC
>TRBJ2-7|NA|TRBV20-1|TRBD2
CSALISGSDEQYF
TGCAGTGCTCTAATTAGCGGGAGTGACGAGCAGTACTTC
>TRBJ1-2|NA|TRBV5-1|NA
CAGSLQGNYGYTF
TGCGCCGGCAGCCTACAGGGAAACTATGGCTACACCTTC
>TRBJ1-2|NA|TRBV6-5|TRBD1
CASSWGAGGSYGYTF
TGTGCCAGCAGTTGGGGGGCAGGGGGCAGCTATGGCTACACCTTC
>TRBJ2-2|NA|TRBV7-2|NA
CASSLAEFGGELFF
TGTGCCAGCAGCTTAGCGGAGTTCGGCGGGGAGCTGTTTTTT
>TRBJ2-3|NA|TRBV11-2|NA
CASSLQGTDTQYF
TGTGCCAGCAGCTTACAGGGCACAGATACGCAGTATTTT
>TRBJ2-3|NA|TRBV15|NA
CATSSPGKLTDTQYF
TGTGCCACCAGCAGTCCGGGAAAATTAACAGATACGCAGTATTTT
>TRBJ2-1|NA|TRBV15|TRBD1
CATSRNQDRGHNEQFF
TGTGCCACCAGTCGCAACCAGGACAGGGGCCACAATGAGCAGTTCTTC
>TRBJ2-2|NA|TRBV10-2|NA
CASSPSVNGELFF
TGCGCCAGCAGCCCTAGTGTGAACGGGGAGCTGTTTTTT
>TRBJ2-7|few|TRBV7-9|NA
CASSLESGVYEQYF
TGTGCCAGCAGCTTAGAATCGGGGGTCTACGAGCAGTACTTC
>TRBJ1-5|few|TRBV6-2/TRBV6-3|NA
CASSYSLGGSQPQHF
TGTGCCAGCAGTTACTCTTTGGGGGGATCTCAGCCCCAGCATTTT
>TRBJ1-5|few|TRBV7-9|NA
CASSGTDNQPQHF
TGTGCCAGCAGCGGGACGGACAATCAGCCCCAGCATTTT
>TRBJ2-7|NA|TRBV19|NA
CASSGNLPTNQYF
TGTGCCAGTAGCGGGAATTTACCTACGAACCAGTACTTC
>TRBJ2-5|NA|TRBV20-1|TRBD2
CSATASSGRADETQYF
TGCAGTGCTACAGCTTCTAGCGGGAGGGCCGATGAGACCCAGTACTTC
>TRBJ2-5|NA|TRBV9|TRBD2
CASSSGLASATQYF
TGTGCCAGCAGCTCGGGACTAGCATCGGCGACCCAGTACTTC
>TRBJ1-3|NA|TRBV20-1|NA
CSARDPRFSGNTIYF
TGCAGTGCTAGAGATCCCCGGTTCTCTGGAAACACCATATATTTT
>TRBJ1-1|NA|TRBV19|NA
CASSTTSGGFYTEAFF
TGTGCCAGTAGTACGACCAGTGGAGGGTTCTACACTGAAGCTTTCTTT
>TRBJ2-2|NA|TRBV28|TRBD1
CASGDRGPGELFF
TGTGCCAGCGGAGACAGGGGACCCGGGGAGCTGTTTTTT
>TRBJ2-2|medium-sized|TRBV6-4|TRBD2
CASSDGGRDTGELFF
TGTGCCAGCAGTGACGGCGGGAGGGACACCGGGGAGCTGTTTTTT
>TRBJ2-1|medium-sized|TRBV7-7|NA
CASSKGRGRLDEQFF
TGTGCCAGCAGCAAAGGGCGGGGGCGCTTGGATGAGCAGTTCTTC
>TRBJ2-7|NA|TRBV28|TRBD2
CASRPRQTSGRASQQYF
TGTGCCAGCAGACCCCGACAGACTAGCGGGAGGGCCAGCCAGCAGTACTTC
>TRBJ2-2|few|TRBV19|TRBD1
CASSTERTGGTGELFF
TGTGCCAGTAGTACAGAAAGGACAGGGGGCACCGGGGAGCTGTTTTTT
>TRBJ2-6|NA|TRBV5-1|TRBD2
CASSLGPSGRAGANVLTF
TGCGCCAGCAGCTTGGGCCCTAGCGGGAGGGCTGGGGCCAACGTCCTGACTTTC
>TRBJ2-2|NA|TRBV23-1|NA
CATRTGGNTGELFF
TGCGCCACTAGAACAGGTGGGAACACCGGGGAGCTGTTTTTT